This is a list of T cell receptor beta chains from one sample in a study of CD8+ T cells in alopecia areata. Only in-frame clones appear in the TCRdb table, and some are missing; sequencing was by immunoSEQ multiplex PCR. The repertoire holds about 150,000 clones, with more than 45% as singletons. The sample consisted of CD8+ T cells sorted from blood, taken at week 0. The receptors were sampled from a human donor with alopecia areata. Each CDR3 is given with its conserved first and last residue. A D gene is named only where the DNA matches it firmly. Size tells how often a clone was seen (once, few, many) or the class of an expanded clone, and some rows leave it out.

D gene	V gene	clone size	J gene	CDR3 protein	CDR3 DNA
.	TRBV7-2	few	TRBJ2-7	CASSSGPYEQYF	TGTGCCAGCAGCTCCGGACCCTACGAGCAGTACTTC
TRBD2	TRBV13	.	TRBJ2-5	CASSLSGGADETQYF	TGTGCCAGCAGTCTATCGGGGGGGGCTGACGAGACCCAGTACTTC
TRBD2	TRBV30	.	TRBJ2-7	CAWSPSGVYYEQYF	TGTGCCTGGAGCCCCAGCGGGGTTTACTACGAGCAGTACTTC
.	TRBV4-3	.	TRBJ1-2	CASSQDRLLDGYTF	TGCGCCAGCAGCCAAGATCGCCTTTTGGATGGCTACACCTTC
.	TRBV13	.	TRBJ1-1	CASTKGNTEAFF	TGTGCCAGCACTAAAGGGAACACTGAAGCTTTCTTT
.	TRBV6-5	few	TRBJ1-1	CASSYSKDAMNTEAFF	TGTGCCAGCAGTTACAGTAAGGACGCAATGAACACTGAAGCTTTCTTT
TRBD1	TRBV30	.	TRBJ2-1	CAWNQGASYNEQFF	TGTGCCTGGAACCAGGGGGCCTCCTACAATGAGCAGTTCTTC
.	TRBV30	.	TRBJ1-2	CAWSAKDRSVYGYTF	TGTGCCTGGAGTGCTAAAGACAGGTCTGTCTATGGCTACACCTTC
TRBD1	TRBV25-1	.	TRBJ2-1	CASTRQGFYEQFF	TGTGCCAGCACACGACAGGGCTTCTATGAGCAGTTCTTC
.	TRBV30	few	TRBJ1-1	CAWSPGKTEAFF	TGTGCCTGGAGTCCGGGAAAGACTGAAGCTTTCTTT
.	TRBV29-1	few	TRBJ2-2	CSVILGGPGELFF	TGCAGCGTTATACTTGGAGGTCCCGGGGAGCTGTTTTTT
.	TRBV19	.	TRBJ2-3	CATRSATYTDTQYF	TGTGCCACACGGTCAGCAACCTACACAGATACGCAGTATTTT
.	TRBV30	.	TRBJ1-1	CAWSVGGPEAFF	TGTGCCTGGAGTGTAGGGGGGCCCGAAGCTTTCTTT
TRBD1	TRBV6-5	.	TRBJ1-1	CASSTSDRGLTEAFF	TGTGCCAGCAGTACCTCGGACAGGGGGCTGACTGAAGCTTTCTTT
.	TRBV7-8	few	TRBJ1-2	CATLYGGSYTF	TGTGCCACCCTATATGGGGGAAGCTACACCTTC
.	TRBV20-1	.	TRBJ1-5	CSAKDGGAQHF	TGCAGTGCCAAGGACGGCGGGGCCCAGCATTTT
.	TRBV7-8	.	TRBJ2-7	CASSPDSVEQYF	TGTGCCAGCAGCCCGGACAGCGTCGAGCAGTACTTC
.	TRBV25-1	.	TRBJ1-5	CASGRTGGDQPQHF	TGTGCCAGCGGTCGTACGGGGGGTGATCAGCCCCAGCATTTT
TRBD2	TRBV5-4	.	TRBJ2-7	CASSFGTSGGLGYEQYF	TGTGCCAGCAGCTTCGGGACTAGCGGGGGCCTCGGATACGAGCAGTACTTC
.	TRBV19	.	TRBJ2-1	CASSRGPNNEQFF	TGTGCCAGTAGTAGGGGACCCAACAATGAGCAGTTCTTC
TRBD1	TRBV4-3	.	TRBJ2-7	CASSHRQGTEQYF	TGCGCCAGCAGCCACAGACAGGGTACCGAGCAGTACTTC
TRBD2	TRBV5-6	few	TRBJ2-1	CASSLTSGDPGSFF	TGTGCCAGCAGCCTGACTAGCGGGGACCCTGGGTCGTTCTTC
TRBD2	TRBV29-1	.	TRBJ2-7	CSVELTSGGLYEQYF	TGCAGCGTTGAGCTGACTAGCGGGGGCCTCTACGAGCAGTACTTC
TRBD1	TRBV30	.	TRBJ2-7	CAWSTGQGDEQYF	TGTGCCTGGAGTACGGGACAGGGGGACGAGCAGTACTTC
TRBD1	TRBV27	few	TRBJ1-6	CASQGVQDMGSPLHF	TGTGCCAGCCAGGGGGTTCAGGACATGGGATCACCCCTCCACTTT
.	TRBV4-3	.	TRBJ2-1	CASSQDDFEGNNEQFF	TGCGCCAGCAGCCAAGACGACTTCGAAGGGAACAATGAGCAGTTCTTC
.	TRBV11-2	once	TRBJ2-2	CASSLGSHTGELFF	TGTGCCAGCAGCTTGGGCTCGCACACCGGGGAGCTGTTTTTT
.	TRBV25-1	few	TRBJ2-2	CASTGRSTGELFF	TGTGCCAGCACGGGCCGGAGCACCGGGGAGCTGTTTTTT
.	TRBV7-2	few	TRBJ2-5	CASSLGLIGAGQETQYF	TGTGCCAGCAGCTTAGGGTTGATAGGGGCTGGGCAAGAGACCCAGTACTTC
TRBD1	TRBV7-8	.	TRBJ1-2	CASSPGTATYGYTF	TGTGCCAGCAGCCCCGGGACAGCGACCTATGGCTACACCTTC
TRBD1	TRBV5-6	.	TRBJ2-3	CASTPSGTGNADTQYF	TGTGCCAGCACCCCGTCCGGGACAGGGAACGCAGATACGCAGTATTTT
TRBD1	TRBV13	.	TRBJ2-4	CASSSRNRGPDKNIQYF	TGTGCCAGCAGCTCGAGAAACAGGGGGCCCGACAAAAACATTCAGTACTTC
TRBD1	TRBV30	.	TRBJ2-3	CAWSMRGRGDTQYF	TGTGCCTGGAGTATGAGGGGGCGCGGGGATACGCAGTATTTT
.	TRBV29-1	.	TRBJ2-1	CSAGTPQNEQFF	TGCAGCGCCGGGACTCCTCAGAATGAGCAGTTCTTC
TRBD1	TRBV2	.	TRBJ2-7	CASSGGTGSYEQYF	TGTGCCAGCAGTGGCGGGACAGGGTCCTACGAGCAGTACTTC
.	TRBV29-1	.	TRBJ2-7	CSLRDNYEQYF	TGCAGCCTCCGCGACAACTACGAGCAGTACTTC
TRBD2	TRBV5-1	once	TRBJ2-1	CASSQGLAGPSSYNEQFF	TGCGCCAGCAGCCAAGGACTAGCGGGGCCCAGCTCCTACAATGAGCAGTTCTTC
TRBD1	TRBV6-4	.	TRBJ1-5	CASSGPGQYQPQHF	TGTGCCAGCAGTGGCCCGGGACAGTATCAGCCCCAGCATTTT
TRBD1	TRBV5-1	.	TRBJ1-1	CASSPGQGLNTEAFF	TGCGCCAGCAGCCCAGGACAGGGACTGAACACTGAAGCTTTCTTT
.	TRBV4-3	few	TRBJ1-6	CASSQVPGNPLHF	TGCGCCAGCAGCCAAGTCCCGGGGAATCCCCTCCACTTT
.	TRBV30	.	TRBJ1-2	CAWRFGTGNYGYTF	TGTGCCTGGAGGTTCGGGACGGGGAACTATGGCTACACCTTC
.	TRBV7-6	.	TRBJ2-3	CASTVGGASFGQDTQYF	TGTGCCAGCACCGTAGGGGGGGCTAGCTTCGGTCAAGATACGCAGTATTTT
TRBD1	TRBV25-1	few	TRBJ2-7	CASSGTGGTYEQYF	TGTGCCAGCAGTGGGACAGGGGGGACCTACGAGCAGTACTTC
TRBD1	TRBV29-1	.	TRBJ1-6	CSVRDSTNSPLHF	TGCAGCGTCCGGGACAGTACGAATTCACCCCTCCACTTT
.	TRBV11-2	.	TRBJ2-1	CASSPGPTNEQFF	TGTGCCAGCAGCCCGGGACCGACGAATGAGCAGTTCTTC
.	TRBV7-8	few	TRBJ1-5	CASSRDGGSGQPQHF	TGTGCCAGCAGCAGAGATGGGGGGAGCGGACAGCCCCAGCATTTT
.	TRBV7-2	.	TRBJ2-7	CASSLSREQYF	TGTGCCAGCAGCCTGTCGCGGGAGCAGTACTTC
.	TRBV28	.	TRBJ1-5	CASNPTGGSNQPQHF	TGTGCCAGCAACCCTACCGGGGGCAGCAATCAGCCCCAGCATTTT
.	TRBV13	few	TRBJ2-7	CASSLDGQGTYEQYF	TGTGCCAGCAGCTTAGACGGCCAGGGGACCTACGAGCAGTACTTC
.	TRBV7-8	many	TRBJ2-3	CASTLGPSTDTQYF	TGTGCCAGCACCTTAGGGCCTAGCACAGATACGCAGTATTTT
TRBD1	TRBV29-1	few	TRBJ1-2	CSVEDRGQGQGYGYTF	TGCAGCGTTGAAGATCGAGGACAGGGACAAGGCTATGGCTACACCTTC
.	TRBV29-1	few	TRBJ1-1	CSVEKSLYEAFF	TGCAGCGTTGAGAAGAGTCTCTATGAAGCTTTCTTT
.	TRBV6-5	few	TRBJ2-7	CASGPGADEQYF	TGTGCCAGCGGGCCGGGGGCCGACGAGCAGTACTTC
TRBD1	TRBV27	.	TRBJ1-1	CASRQGSTEAFF	TGTGCCAGCCGACAGGGATCCACCGAAGCTTTCTTT
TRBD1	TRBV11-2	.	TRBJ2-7	CASTSGTGPYEQYF	TGTGCCAGCACCTCCGGGACAGGCCCGTACGAGCAGTACTTC